This paragraph reports one TCR beta chain. At least ten counts were recorded for this clonotype. Its antigen is currently not known. It has no much larger one-base neighbor in the sample; base qualities were not kept. The data originate from a study of T-cell memory formation after mild COVID-19 (dated by TCRdb to the early 2020s). In the study overall: Most TCR sequence clusters were specific to one of the two donors. T-cell clones expanding and contracting after mild COVID-19 in a couple of donors were tracked by longitudinal TCRalpha and TCRbeta repertoire sequencing. The cohort was made up of two young adult volunteers, one female and one male, who were previously healthy. Study-wide findings and limitations: SARS-CoV-2 specificity was not confirmed for the second-wave clones peaking on day 37. From day 15 to 85, contracting clones showed balanced CD4/CD8 phenotypes, whereas a second wave of clones that expanded from day 15 to 37 leaned towards CD4+. The study covered only a couple of mild cases, and larger cohorts including severe cases with pre-infection samples were considered necessary. Some responding clones were detected in pre-infection memory, suggesting pre-existing cross-reactive memory T cells joined the SARS-CoV-2 response. Contracting CD4+ clones were found mainly in CM and EM memory subsets, while CD8+ clones were enriched in EMRA.

In the germline V gene, CDR1 corresponds to SGHTA and CDR2 to FQGNSA. Deletion took 2 bases off V and 6 bases off J, with a span of 11 bases between the germline ends. Counted from cysteine to valine, this CDR3 has 13 amino acids. The only DNA kept is the CDR3, 39 bases in frame from the first base. The instrument was an Illumina NovaSeq 6000. Using 5'RACE with constant-segment primers, TCRalpha and TCRbeta cDNA libraries were constructed, with sample barcodes and unique molecular identifiers added in the process. Trizol reagent was used to extract RNA from every sample. Amplification of the libraries took two PCR steps, and the second step added a second sample barcode plus Illumina TruSeq adapters. The libraries were sequenced on an Illumina NovaSeq using 2 x 150 bp paired-end reads. As for how the authors treated the data: The reads were demultiplexed and collapsed into UMI-guided consensus sequences using migec v1.2.7. Using mixcr v2.1.11, the UMI consensuses were aligned to TRA and TRB V and J templates and assembled into clonotypes. Clonotypes were classified as expanded or contracted when called significant by both edgeR and NoisET, with noise models trained on biological replicates. For edgeR calls, a false discovery rate-adjusted p below 0.01 and a log2 fold-change threshold of 1 were applied. As an exploratory analysis of dynamics, max-normalized trajectories of the 1000 most abundant clonotypes were examined by PCA with hierarchical clustering. Each responding clone was given a CD4 or CD8 phenotype based on the CD4+ and CD8+ repertoires, which had been sequenced separately. TCRdb handled the public reads itself, with Q25 trimming in fastp and clone calling in MiXCR, and kept productive beta chains. Here each entry gathers all rows of one CDR3 protein and keeps the most common genes and DNA. Here the V and J calls rest on TCRdb's processing, not on the authors' analysis. Recorded for this sample are over 150,000 distinct CDR3 sequences; around 18% of them occurred a single time. The top ten hold 3% to 4% of the sample.

Ficoll-Paque density gradient centrifugation was the method used to isolate PBMCs. The source material was PBMCs or a T cell subset sorted from them (not recorded which). Here the chain combines TRBV7-2 and TRBJ2-7, with the D call perhaps TRBD1 or TRBD2, as 5 bases match in each case. The sequence derives from a man younger than 35 who had mild COVID-19 (a few samples of this study predate the infection). The sample titles of this study are shuffled in the database, so cell type and time point are left out; the donor was told from shared clones. The DNA sequence follows: TGTGCCAGCAGCTTACGTCGTGGGGGCGAGCAGTACGTC. This sequence encodes CASSLRRGGEQYV.